This T cell receptor (beta chain) was captured by sequencing in a study of sequential checkpoint blockade in melanoma. Study-level information: After nivolumab or ipilimumab alone, about 22 patients had week-13 rebiopsies. Findings of the study overall: Mutational load did not correlate with tumor T-cell fraction or clonality. Response in arm A was associated with pretreatment TIL clonality.

Clones were read by immunoSEQ multiplex PCR, and TCRdb kept only the in-frame ones, dropping some. The sample carries about 18,000 clones, roughly 73% recorded once. This sample's treatment: randomized to nivolumab then ipilimumab (arm A) or the reverse (arm B). None of the patients previously received DNA-damaging chemotherapy. Comments on this clone: Its antigen remains unknown.

The TCR comes from a human donor with melanoma. The specimen was tumor tissue (inferred from file names), collected from a patient given nivolumab and ipilimumab in sequence.

The CDR3 protein is CASSLRWTGGYTGELFF. The CDR3 DNA follows: TGCGCCAGCAGCTTGCGTTGGACAGGGGGTTACACCGGGGAGCTGTTTTTT. The chain links TRBV5-1 to TRBJ2-2, with 10 bases matching TRBD1. From germline, CDR1 is SGHRS and CDR2 YFSETQ. This CDR3 region has 17 residues. V lost 1 base to trimming and J lost 3 bases; unmatched junction nucleotides: 6.